What follows is one TCR beta chain and its context. This clone has only a few counts. The target of this receptor is not known. Nothing much larger sits one base from this clone, and base qualities are not available. This sample was taken from a study of CD4 T cells in relation to SARS-CoV-2 and coronaviruses (dated by TCRdb to the early 2020s). In the study overall: In the ViraFEST assay, PBMCs were grown with antigen for approximately 11 days, and TCR beta CDR3s were then sequenced to identify antigen-specific clonal expansions. An HIV-1 Nef peptide pool or a culture without peptide was used as the negative reference condition. Using patient-derived lymphoblastoid cell lines, the shared crossreactive spike epitopes were mapped to their HLA restriction. At the level of individual TCR clonotypes, the study measured memory CD4+ T cell crossreactivity between SARS-CoV-2 spike protein and common cold coronavirus spike proteins. The Adaptive Biotechnologies TCR-sequencing kit was used to sequence samples from a few pre-COVID donors and the naive versus memory experiments, while other data came from Illumina-based sequencing. A different TCR-beta assay, based on Illumina, was used to sequence expansion assays from other donors in the study.

Libraries were built with the immunoSEQ multiplex PCR assay. In the paper's pipeline: During preprocessing, nonproductive sequences were discarded, as were any CDR3s that did not begin with C, did not end with F or W, or were shorter than 7 amino acids. The MANAFEST web app identified antigen-specific clonotypes based on expansion compared with the reference and other culture wells. A clone was considered positive if significant expansion relative to the reference culture was observed in 2 of 3 replicate wells at an FDR below 0.05. For a clone to be considered positive, significant expansion relative to all other tandem wells and an odds ratio above 5 were also required. Pairwise Levenshtein distance, computed with the stringdist R package after three terminal residues were trimmed from each end, was used as the measure of CDR3 homology. The source is immuneACCESS, and TCRdb retained only in-frame sequences with V and J called. Part of the clones is not carried over; for the studies checked, unresolved V genes explain less than half of this, and the remainder is unexplained. V and J calls and clone size are those listed in that table; D and trimming were worked out from the DNA. Present in this sample are under 20,000 clones, 75% to 85% of which were seen just once. In total, the top ten clones hold over 20% of the sample.

Relative to germline, V is 6 bases shorter and J is 1 base shorter, with 19 bases between their ends. Based on the germline V gene (reference sequence), the CDR1 and CDR2 sequences are LNHDA and SQIVND. The CDR3 has 16 amino acids, counting the end cysteine and phenylalanine. Only CDR3 DNA remains: 48 bases, in frame from the first base. Beyond this particular receptor, the publication reports: Compared with monoreactive clones, crossreactive clones had significantly weaker SARS-CoV-2-driven expansion, a result consistent with antigenic imprinting. Pre-pandemic and post-infection samples were not both contributed by any donor, so tracing of the source of pre-existing responses was limited. Memory CD4+ clonotypes crossrecognizing SARS-CoV-2 and at least one common cold coronavirus spike were found in 50% to 80% of donors. Because the crossreactivity analysis focused on spike protein, crossreactivity against other viral proteins was not assessed. Small numbers of patients and of tested TCRs were a limitation of the study.

CD4+ T cells from unexposed donors were collected before the COVID-19 pandemic (2011-2018). After 10 days of culture, CD4+ T cells were isolated with the EasySep CD4+ T cell isolation kit. As cell number allowed, CD4+ T cells from unexposed donors were tested for reactivity to SARS-CoV-2 S and N and to four common cold coronavirus spike pools. Each well held about 2 million PBMCs cultured in IMDM containing about 5.3% human AB serum and 10 IU/ml IL-2. Half of the culture medium was replaced with fresh IL-2-containing medium on days 3 and 7. In general, triplicate replicate wells were used for every peptide culture condition. The leukapheresis product used for the unexposed donors was purchased from a commercial source. Ficoll-Paque PLUS gradient centrifugation was used to isolate PBMCs from either whole blood or leukapheresis product. The PBMCs went either fresh into the expansion assay or into cryopreservation at -140 degrees C. The QIAamp Micro DNA Kit was used to extract genomic DNA from the CD4+ T cells.

The TCR originated in a human donor in good health. Sample: CD4+ T cells from PBMCs, cultured in vitro. The chain couples TRBV19 to TRBJ2-7, with a tentative D gene TRBD1 over 7 matching bases. CDR3 protein: CASRAAGGGRSYEQYF. The nucleotide sequence reads as follows: TGTGCCAGTAGGGCGGCAGGGGGTGGGAGGTCCTACGAGCAGTACTTC. Full variable domain (CDR3 extended with the reference TRBV19 and TRBJ2-7 proteins): DGGITQSPKYLFRKEGQNVTLSCEQNLNHDAMYWYRQDPGQGLRLIYYSQIVNDFQKGDIAEGYSVSREKKESFPLTVTSAQKNPTAFYLCASRAAGGGRSYEQYFGPGTRLTVT.